The clone carrying this T cell receptor beta chain was recorded once. Libraries were prepared by immunoSEQ multiplex PCR; TCRdb keeps only in-frame clonotypes and omits some of them. The sample has approximately 100,000 clones; roughly 87% are singletons. The CDR3 runs to 14 residues. Trimming removed 10 bases from V and 5 bases from J; junction bases left unmatched: 11. Per the germline V gene, CDR1 is LNHDA and CDR2 is SQIVND (reference sequence). The sample comes from a study of blood T cell repertoires in COVID-19. Sequenced input: peripheral blood. This sequence originates from a woman aged 55 to 70 with acute or convalescent COVID-19. The chain links TRBV19 to TRBJ2-1, with 7 bases identical to TRBD2. Here the CDR3 reads CATTPTSANNEQFF. DNA of the CDR3: TGTGCCACTACCCCTACTAGCGCCAACAATGAGCAGTTCTTC.